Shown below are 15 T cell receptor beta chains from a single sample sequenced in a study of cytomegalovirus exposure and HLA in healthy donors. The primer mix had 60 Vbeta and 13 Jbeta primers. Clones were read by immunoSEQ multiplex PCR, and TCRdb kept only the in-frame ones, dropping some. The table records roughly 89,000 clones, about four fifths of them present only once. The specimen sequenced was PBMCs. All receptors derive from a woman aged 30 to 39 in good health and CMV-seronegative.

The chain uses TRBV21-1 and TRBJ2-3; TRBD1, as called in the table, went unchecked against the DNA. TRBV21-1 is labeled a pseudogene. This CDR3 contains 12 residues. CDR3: CASSYQVYTQYF. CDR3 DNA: TGTGCCAGCAGTTACCAGGTTTATACGCAGTATTTT.

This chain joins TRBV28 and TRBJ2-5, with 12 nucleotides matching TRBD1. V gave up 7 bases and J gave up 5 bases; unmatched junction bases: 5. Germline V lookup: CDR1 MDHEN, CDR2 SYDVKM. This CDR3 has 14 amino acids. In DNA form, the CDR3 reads TGTGCCAGCACCGGGACAGGGGGCCCCGAGACCCAGTACTTC. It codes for CASTGTGGPETQYF.

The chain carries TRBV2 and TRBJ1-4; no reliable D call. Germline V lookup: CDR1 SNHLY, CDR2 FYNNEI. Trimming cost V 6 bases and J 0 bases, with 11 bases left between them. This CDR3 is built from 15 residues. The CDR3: CASRARQATNEKLFF. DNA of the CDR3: TGTGCCAGCAGAGCCAGGCAGGCAACTAATGAAAAACTGTTTTTT.

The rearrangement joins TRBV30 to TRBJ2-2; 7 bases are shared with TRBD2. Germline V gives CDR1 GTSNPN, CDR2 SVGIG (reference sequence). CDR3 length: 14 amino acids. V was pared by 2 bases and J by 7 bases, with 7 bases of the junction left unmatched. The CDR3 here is CAWSTVSGGGELFF. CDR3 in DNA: TGTGCCTGGAGTACAGTGTCGGGAGGCGGGGAGCTGTTTTTT.

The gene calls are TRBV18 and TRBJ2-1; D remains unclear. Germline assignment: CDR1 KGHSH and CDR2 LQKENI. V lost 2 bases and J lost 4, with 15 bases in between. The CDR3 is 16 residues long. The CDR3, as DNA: TGTGCCAGCTCACCAAGCCTACCGTCATCTTACAATGAGCAGTTCTTC. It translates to CASSPSLPSSYNEQFF.

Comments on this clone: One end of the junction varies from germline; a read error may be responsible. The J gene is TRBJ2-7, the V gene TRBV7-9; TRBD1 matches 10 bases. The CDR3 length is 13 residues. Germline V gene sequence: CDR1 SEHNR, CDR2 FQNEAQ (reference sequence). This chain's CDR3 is CASSIAPGQGMYF. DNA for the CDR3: TGTGCCAGCAGCATAGCCCCGGGACAGGGGATGTACTTC.

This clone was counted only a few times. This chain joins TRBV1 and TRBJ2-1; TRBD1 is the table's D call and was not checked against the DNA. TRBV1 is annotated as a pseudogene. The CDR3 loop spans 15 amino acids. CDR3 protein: CTSSRPTGSYNEQFF. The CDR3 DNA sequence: TGCACCAGCAGCCGACCGACAGGGTCCTACAATGAGCAGTTCTTC.

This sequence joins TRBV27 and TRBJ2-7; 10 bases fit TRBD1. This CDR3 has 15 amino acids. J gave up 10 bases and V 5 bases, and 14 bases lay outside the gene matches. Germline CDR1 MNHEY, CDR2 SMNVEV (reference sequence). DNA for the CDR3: TGTGCCAGCAGTAGCTTGACAGGGGGCGGCGTTCGACAGTACTTC. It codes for CASSSLTGGGVRQYF.

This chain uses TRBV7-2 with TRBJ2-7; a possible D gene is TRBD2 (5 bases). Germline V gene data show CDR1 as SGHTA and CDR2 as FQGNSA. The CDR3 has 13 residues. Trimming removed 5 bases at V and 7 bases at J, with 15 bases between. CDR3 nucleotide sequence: TGTGCCAGCAGCCACGGGCGGGCGCGTGAGCAGTACTTC. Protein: CASSHGRAREQYF.

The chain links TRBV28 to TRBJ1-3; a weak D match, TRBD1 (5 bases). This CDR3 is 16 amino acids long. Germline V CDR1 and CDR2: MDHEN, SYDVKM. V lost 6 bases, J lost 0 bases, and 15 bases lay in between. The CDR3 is CASRLDSSLSGNTIYF. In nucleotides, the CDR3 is TGTGCCAGCAGGTTAGACAGTTCCCTCTCTGGAAACACCATATATTTT.

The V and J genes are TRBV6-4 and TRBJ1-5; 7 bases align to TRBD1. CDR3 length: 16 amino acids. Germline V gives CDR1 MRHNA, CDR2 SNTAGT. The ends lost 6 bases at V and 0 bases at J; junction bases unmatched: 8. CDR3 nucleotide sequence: TGTGCCAGCAGCCCCACAGGGGACCATAGCAATCAGCCCCAGCATTTT. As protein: CASSPTGDHSNQPQHF.

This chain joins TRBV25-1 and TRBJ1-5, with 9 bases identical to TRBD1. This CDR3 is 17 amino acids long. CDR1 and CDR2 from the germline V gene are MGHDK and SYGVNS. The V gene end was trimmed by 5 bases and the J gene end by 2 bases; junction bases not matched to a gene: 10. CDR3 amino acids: CASSKINRGRGNQPQHF. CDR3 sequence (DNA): TGTGCCAGCAGTAAAATTAACAGGGGGCGAGGCAATCAGCCCCAGCATTTT.

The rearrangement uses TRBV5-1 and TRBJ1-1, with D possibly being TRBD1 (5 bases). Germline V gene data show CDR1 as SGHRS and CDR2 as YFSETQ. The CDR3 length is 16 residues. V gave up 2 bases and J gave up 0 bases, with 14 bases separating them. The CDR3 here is CASSFPRADMNTEAFF. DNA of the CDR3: TGCGCCAGCAGCTTCCCCAGGGCCGACATGAACACTGAAGCTTTCTTT.

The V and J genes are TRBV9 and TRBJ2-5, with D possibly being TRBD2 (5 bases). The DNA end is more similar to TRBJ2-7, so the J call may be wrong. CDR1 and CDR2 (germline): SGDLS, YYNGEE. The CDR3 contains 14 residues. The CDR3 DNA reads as TGTGCCAGCAGCGTCGCCACTAGCTCCTACGAGCAGTACTTC. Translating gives CASSVATSSYEQYF.

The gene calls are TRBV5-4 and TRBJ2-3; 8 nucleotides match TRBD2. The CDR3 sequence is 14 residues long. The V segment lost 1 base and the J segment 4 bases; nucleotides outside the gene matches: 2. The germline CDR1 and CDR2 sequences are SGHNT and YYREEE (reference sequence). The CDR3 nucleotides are TGTGCCAGCAGCTTGTCGCGGGAGGCAGATACGCAGTATTTT. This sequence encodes CASSLSREADTQYF.